This T cell receptor beta chain is from a study of CD8+ T cells in alopecia areata. The authors extracted RNA and reverse transcribed it into cDNA as the sequencing template. Sequenced by immunoSEQ multiplex PCR; TCRdb stores in-frame clones only, minus some. The sample includes about 42,000 clones, 65% of them seen just once. Indicated treatment: oral pan-JAK inhibitor, 5-10 mg twice daily. Collected material from alopecia areata patients comprised lesional scalp punch biopsies and peripheral blood. The V end was cut by 2 bases, the J end by 2 bases, with 7 bases between. Per germline, CDR1 GTSNPN and CDR2 SVGIG (reference sequence). The CDR3 loop spans 13 amino acids.

This specimen was CD8+ T cells sorted from blood, taken at week 4, from a patient treated with tofacitinib. The receptor was derived from a human donor with alopecia areata. The chain employs TRBV30 and TRBJ1-5; D ambiguous. In DNA form, the CDR3 reads TGTGCCTGGAGTTTCGGAGGCAATCAGCCCCAGCATTTT. It translates to CAWSFGGNQPQHF.